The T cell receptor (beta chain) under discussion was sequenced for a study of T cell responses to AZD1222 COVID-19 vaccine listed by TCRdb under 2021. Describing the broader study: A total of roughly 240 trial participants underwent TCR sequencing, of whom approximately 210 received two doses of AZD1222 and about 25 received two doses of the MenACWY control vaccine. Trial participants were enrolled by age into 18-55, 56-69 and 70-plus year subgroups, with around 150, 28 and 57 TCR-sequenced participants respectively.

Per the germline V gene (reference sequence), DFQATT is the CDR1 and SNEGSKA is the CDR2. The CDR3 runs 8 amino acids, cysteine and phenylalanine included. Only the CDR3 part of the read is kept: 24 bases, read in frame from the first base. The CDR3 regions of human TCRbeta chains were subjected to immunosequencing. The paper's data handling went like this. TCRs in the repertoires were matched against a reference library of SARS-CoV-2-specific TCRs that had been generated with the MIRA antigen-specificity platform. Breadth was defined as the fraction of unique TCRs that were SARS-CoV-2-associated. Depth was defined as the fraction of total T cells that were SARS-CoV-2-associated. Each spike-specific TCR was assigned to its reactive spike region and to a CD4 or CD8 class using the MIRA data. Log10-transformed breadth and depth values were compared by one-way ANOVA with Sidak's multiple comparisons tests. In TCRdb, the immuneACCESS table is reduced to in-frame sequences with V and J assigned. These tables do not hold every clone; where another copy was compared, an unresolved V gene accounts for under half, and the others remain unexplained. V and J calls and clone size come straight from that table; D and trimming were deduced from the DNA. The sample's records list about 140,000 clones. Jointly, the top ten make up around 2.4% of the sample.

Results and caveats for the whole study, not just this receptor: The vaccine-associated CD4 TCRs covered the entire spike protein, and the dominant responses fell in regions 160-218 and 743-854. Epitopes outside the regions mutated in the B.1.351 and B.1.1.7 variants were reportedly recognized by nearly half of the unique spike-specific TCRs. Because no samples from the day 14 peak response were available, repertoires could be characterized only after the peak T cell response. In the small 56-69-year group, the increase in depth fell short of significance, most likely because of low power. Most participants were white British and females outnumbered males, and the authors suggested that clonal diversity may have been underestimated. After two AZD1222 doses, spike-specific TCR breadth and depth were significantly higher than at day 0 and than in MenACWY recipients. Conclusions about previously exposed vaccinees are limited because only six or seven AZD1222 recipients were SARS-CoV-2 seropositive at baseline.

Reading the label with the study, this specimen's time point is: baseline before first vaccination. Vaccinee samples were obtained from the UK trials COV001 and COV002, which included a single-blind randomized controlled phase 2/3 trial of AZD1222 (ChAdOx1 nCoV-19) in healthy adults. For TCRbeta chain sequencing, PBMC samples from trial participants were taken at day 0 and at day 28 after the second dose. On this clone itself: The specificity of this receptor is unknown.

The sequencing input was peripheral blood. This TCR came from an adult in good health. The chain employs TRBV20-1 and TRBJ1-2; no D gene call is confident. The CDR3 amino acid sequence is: CRFPGYTF. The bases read TGCAGGTTCCCCGGCTACACCTTC.